A single sample is the source of the 14 T cell receptor beta chains below, sequenced in a study of radiotherapy plus CTLA-4 blockade in lung cancer. Profiled with immunoSEQ multiplex PCR; TCRdb holds only in-frame clones, not every one. The data show 40,000 or so clones, about 70% seen once. Sequences were derived from peripheral blood, sampled from a patient treated with radiotherapy plus ipilimumab. These receptors were taken from a human donor with non-small cell lung cancer who had stable disease on radiotherapy plus ipilimumab.

The J gene is TRBJ1-2, the V gene TRBV7-2; no firm D call. V dropped 1 base and J dropped 3 bases, with 3 bases sitting between them. CDR3 length equals 12 residues. The germline CDR1 and CDR2 sequences are SGHTA and FQGNSA. CDR3 in amino acids: CASSLEYYGYTF. CDR3 nucleotides: TGTGCCAGCAGCTTAGAGTACTATGGCTACACCTTC.

There are a few counts of this clone. The chain recombines TRBV10-3 with TRBJ2-3, with TRBD2 identical over 7 bases. Trimming took 7 bases from V and 6 from J; bases not matched to a gene: 10. Germline CDR1 and CDR2: ENHRY and SYGVKD. The CDR3 consists of 14 residues. The chain's CDR3 is CAINWGGSSDTQYF. Here the CDR3 DNA reads TGTGCCATCAACTGGGGAGGGAGTTCGGATACGCAGTATTTT.

This chain joins TRBV5-1 and TRBJ1-2; D uncertain. The CDR3 spans 14 residues. V gave up 8 bases and J gave up 0 bases, with 14 bases separating them. Germline loops: CDR1 SGHRS, CDR2 YFSETQ. The CDR3 reads CASKFGSSNYGYTF. The DNA for the CDR3 is TGCGCCAGTAAATTCGGGTCGTCTAACTATGGCTACACCTTC.

The CDR3 DNA is TGTGCCAGCAGTTTATTGCAGAATGCGAACACCGGGGAGCTGTTTTTT. This gives the protein CASSLLQNANTGELFF. The chain has TRBV27 and TRBJ2-2; no clear D gene. V lost 1 base, J lost 0 bases, and 9 bases lay in between. CDR1 and CDR2 (germline): MNHEY, SMNVEV (reference sequence). This CDR3 is 16 amino acids long.

The rearrangement uses TRBV9 and TRBJ2-3; no firm D call. The germline V and J ends were trimmed by 0 bases and 2 bases, with 10 bases remaining between them. Germline CDR1 reads SGDLS; CDR2 reads YYNGEE. This CDR3 region has 15 residues. For the CDR3, the DNA is TGTGCCAGCAGCGTAGGTTGGACCCTCACAGATACGCAGTATTTT. It is translated as CASSVGWTLTDTQYF.

V and J are TRBV5-1 and TRBJ1-5; D perhaps matches TRBD1 (6 bases). The CDR3 length is 15 residues. Trimming stripped 4 bases from V and 0 bases from J, with 11 bases between. CDR1 is SGHRS and CDR2 is YFSETQ in the germline V gene. The CDR3 reads CASSLGTTSNQPQHF. The CDR3, as DNA: TGCGCCAGCAGCCTCGGGACAACTAGCAATCAGCCCCAGCATTTT.

This chain uses TRBV2 with TRBJ2-7; 7 bases agree with TRBD1. This CDR3 spans 17 amino acids. Germline V gene lookup returns CDR1 SNHLY and CDR2 FYNNEI. V was pared by 9 bases and J by 0 bases, with 17 bases of the junction left unmatched. The CDR3 is CASTAGGKQGLSYEQYV. In nucleotides, the CDR3 is TGTGCCAGTACTGCCGGTGGGAAACAGGGGCTCTCCTACGAGCAGTACGTC.

The chain links TRBV6-4 to TRBJ2-1; maybe TRBD2 (7 bases). The V end lost 0 bases, the J end lost 8 bases, and 14 bases lay between the germline ends. The germline V gene has CDR1 MRHNA and CDR2 SNTAGT. The CDR3 loop spans 15 amino acids. The DNA of the CDR3 is TGTGCCAGCAGTGACTCGGCAGGGGAGGGAGATGAGCAGTTCTTC. Protein product: CASSDSAGEGDEQFF.

The J gene is TRBJ2-3, the V gene TRBV2; the D is unclear. This CDR3 contains 11 residues. V lost 8 bases and J 0 bases, leaving 3 bases between the germline ends. Germline V gene sequence: CDR1 SNHLY, CDR2 FYNNEI. CDR3 in amino acids: CASSSTDTQYF. The CDR3 DNA reads as TGTGCCAGCTCTAGCACAGATACGCAGTATTTT.

This chain uses TRBV11-3 with TRBJ2-5; D uncertain. Trimming removed 5 bases from V and 0 bases from J, with 7 bases in between. Germline V lookup: CDR1 SGHNT, CDR2 YENEEA. CDR3 length: 13 residues. This chain's CDR3 is CASSRTDQETQYF. In DNA, the CDR3 is TGTGCCAGCAGCCGCACCGACCAAGAGACCCAGTACTTC.

The CDR3 region is CAWSKGGRENSPLHF. Here the CDR3 DNA reads TGTGCCTGGAGTAAGGGAGGGCGGGAGAATTCACCCCTCCACTTT. V usage is TRBV30 and J usage is TRBJ1-6, with unresolved D. Germline lookup yields CDR1 GTSNPN and CDR2 SVGIG (reference sequence). V lost 2 bases and J lost 7, with 15 bases in between. The CDR3 is made up of 15 amino acids.

V is TRBV7-2 and J is TRBJ2-3; the match to TRBD2 covers 8 bases. V dropped 1 base and J dropped 2; count of bases not matched to a gene: 5. The germline V gene has CDR1 SGHTA and CDR2 FQGNSA. The CDR3 runs to 16 residues. DNA of the CDR3: TGTGCCAGCAGCTTAGGGGCGGGGGGCAACACAGATACGCAGTATTTT. Its protein is CASSLGAGGNTDTQYF.

V and J are TRBV28 and TRBJ1-3; D might be TRBD1 (6 bases). The length of the CDR3 is 16 residues. Germline assignment: CDR1 MDHEN and CDR2 SYDVKM. The ends were cut back, 4 bases at V and 4 bases at J, with 17 bases in the middle. CDR3 in DNA: TGTGCCAGCAGTTCCTCGACGGGGGCTCAGGGAAACACCATATATTTT. This translates into CASSSSTGAQGNTIYF.

This chain connects TRBV4-1 to TRBJ1-6; D uncertain. Germline V lookup: CDR1 MGHRA, CDR2 YSYEKL. V lost 4 bases to trimming and J lost 8 bases, with 15 bases between them. The CDR3 covers 15 residues. The CDR3 sequence: CASSLNGMWDSPLHF. CDR3 DNA: TGCGCCAGCAGCCTTAATGGGATGTGGGATTCACCCCTCCACTTT.